Below are 23 T cell receptor beta chains sequenced from a single sample in a study of T cells in Graves' hyperthyroidism and ophthalmopathy. The source material, RNA transcripts, was used to amplify TCR beta CDR3 regions. The study used the HTBI primer set for a first-round RT-PCR of the TCR CDR3. TCRdb re-called the multiplex PCR reads through MiXCR, storing one row per CDR3 protein. The sample carries more than 300,000 distinct CDR3 sequences, about 14% recorded once. The sequencing sample was made of blood. The receptors were gathered from a woman aged 30 to 39 with Graves' ophthalmopathy.

This clonotype has a single count. The V and J genes are TRBV6-2 or TRBV6-3 and TRBJ2-1; D possibly uses TRBD1 or TRBD2 (5 bases each). V was pared by 5 bases and J by 9 bases, with 11 bases between. CDR3 size: 12 residues. The germline CDR1 and CDR2 sequences are MNHEY and SVGEGT. In nucleotides, the CDR3 is TGTGCCAGCAGTAACCAGGGAGTTGAGCAGTTCTTC. Protein product: CASSNQGVEQFF.

The gene calls are TRBV6-1 and TRBJ2-1; TRBD1 agrees at 11 bases. Germline V lookup: CDR1 MNHNS, CDR2 SASEGT. J lost 7 bases, V lost 0 bases, and 8 bases had no gene match. This CDR3 is 17 amino acids long. CDR3: CASSEAVADRGRNEQFF. CDR3 bases: TGTGCCAGCAGTGAAGCGGTGGCGGACAGGGGGCGGAATGAGCAGTTCTTC.

J is TRBJ2-1 and V is TRBV24-1; D unclear. The CDR3 is 18 amino acids. Germline CDR1 KGHDR, CDR2 SFDVKD. The ends were cut back, 1 base at V and 1 base at J, with 16 bases in the middle. DNA for the CDR3: TGTGCCACCAGTGATTTCGTCGGTAACCCTAAATCCTACAATGAGCAGTTCTTC. Encoded protein: CATSDFVGNPKSYNEQFF.

There are many counts of this clonotype. The rearrangement uses TRBV20-1 and TRBJ1-2, with D unresolved. There are 14 residues in the CDR3. Looked up from germline, CDR1 is DFQATT and CDR2 is SNEGSKA (reference sequence). The V end was cut by 5 bases, the J end by 6 bases, with 19 bases between. For the CDR3, the DNA is TGCAGTGCTCCCGAAGGAGGGATGAGGGATGGCTACACCTTC. It is translated as CSAPEGGMRDGYTF.

This clonotype showed up many times. V is TRBV20-1 and J is TRBJ1-6; D is uncertain. The CDR3 consists of 16 residues. V shed 0 bases and J shed 4 bases, with 13 bases lying between them. The germline V gene encodes CDR1 DFQATT and CDR2 SNEGSKA (reference sequence). CDR3 in amino acids: CSAREVGETYNSPLHF. The CDR3 coding sequence is TGCAGTGCTAGAGAGGTGGGTGAGACATATAATTCACCCCTCCACTTT.

This clonotype came up many times. The chain combines TRBV28 with TRBJ2-7; D remains unclear. Looked up from germline, CDR1 is MDHEN and CDR2 is SYDVKM. The CDR3 has 14 residues. Trimming shortened V by 5 bases and J by 2 bases, and 13 bases separated the two germline ends. The CDR3 loop is CASSPYGRPYEQYF. CDR3 nucleotides: TGTGCCAGCAGTCCCTACGGCCGGCCCTACGAGCAGTACTTC.

The table lists this clonotype with many counts. The chain recombines TRBV7-9 with TRBJ2-7; D might be TRBD1 (6 bases). CDR3 length: 13 residues. V lost 5 bases and J lost 5, with 13 bases in between. CDR1 SEHNR and CDR2 FQNEAQ come from the germline V gene (reference sequence). The chain's CDR3 is CASSPTGSHEQYF. As DNA, the CDR3 is TGTGCCAGCAGCCCTACAGGGTCCCACGAGCAGTACTTC.

This clonotype has at least ten counts. The J gene is TRBJ2-2, the V gene TRBV25-1; D gene ambiguous. CDR1 MGHDK and CDR2 SYGVNS come from the germline V gene. V was cut by 3 bases and J by 1 base, with 9 bases left in between. This CDR3 comprises 15 residues. CDR3 region: CASSELQMNTGELFF. In DNA form, the CDR3 reads TGTGCCAGCAGTGAGCTCCAGATGAACACCGGGGAGCTGTTTTTT.

This clonotype was detected ten times or more. CDR3 sequence reads: CASSLGGRRYGYTF. The CDR3 DNA reads TGTGCCAGCAGCCTGGGAGGGCGGCGCTATGGCTACACCTTC. This sequence joins TRBV11-2 and TRBJ1-2; unclear D gene. Germline CDR1 is SGHAT and CDR2 is FQNNGV. V dropped 5 bases and J dropped 4 bases, with 14 bases sitting between them. CDR3 length: 14 residues.

At least ten counts were recorded for this clonotype. The rearrangement uses TRBV13 and TRBJ2-5; D is uncertain. The CDR3 length is 17 residues. Germline V gives CDR1 PRHDT, CDR2 FYEKMQ (reference sequence). V was shortened by 10 bases and J by 1 base, with 25 bases between the two germline ends. CDR3 amino acids: CANATRGRHGTQETQYF. CDR3 bases: TGTGCCAACGCAACTCGTGGGCGACACGGAACCCAAGAGACCCAGTACTTC.

This clonotype was seen ten or more times. The CDR3 sequence is CSVNNQGLRIFNYGYTF. DNA for the CDR3: TGCAGCGTTAACAATCAGGGGCTGAGGATCTTCAACTATGGCTACACCTTC. The V call is TRBV29-1, the J call TRBJ1-2, with a weak D call TRBD1 (6 bases). The CDR3 consists of 17 residues. The V end lost 5 bases, the J end lost 2 bases, and 24 bases lay between the germline ends. Germline assignment: CDR1 SQVTM and CDR2 ANQGSEA.

The chain employs TRBV9 and TRBJ1-6; D not resolved. Trimming removed 0 bases from V and 8 bases from J, with 12 bases in between. The CDR3 contains 15 residues. Germline V gene lookup returns CDR1 SGDLS and CDR2 YYNGEE. The CDR3 nucleotides read TGTGCCAGCAGCGTAGCCCCAGGACGGGATTCACCCCTCCACTTT. Protein product: CASSVAPGRDSPLHF.

In its sample, this clonotype was seen a few times. The chain links TRBV19 to TRBJ2-7; D call uncertain. This CDR3 is built from 14 residues. In germline, CDR1 is LNHDA, CDR2 SQIVND (reference sequence). Between the trimmed V and J ends, which lost 5 bases and 6 bases, there was a span of 17 bases. The CDR3, as DNA: TGTGCCAGTAGTCCCAGCCGGACCATCGGCGAGCAGTACTTC. Amino acid sequence: CASSPSRTIGEQYF. The full variable domain, its missing parts supplied by reference TRBV19 and TRBJ2-7, is DGGITQSPKYLFRKEGQNVTLSCEQNLNHDAMYWYRQDPGQGLRLIYYSQIVNDFQKGDIAEGYSVSREKKESFPLTVTSAQKNPTAFYLCASSPSRTIGEQYFGPGTRLTVT.

This clonotype showed up many times. The chain is built from TRBV5-1 and TRBJ1-2; no reliable D call. The germline CDR1 and CDR2 sequences are SGHRS and YFSETQ. The V end was cut by 0 bases, the J end by 0 bases, with 6 bases between. The CDR3 contains 14 residues. DNA of the CDR3: TGCGCCAGCAGCTTGGCTCTGTCTAACTATGGCTACACCTTC. It codes for CASSLALSNYGYTF.

This clonotype was seen only a few times. This chain links TRBV19 with TRBJ2-6; D is unclear. The length of the CDR3 is 16 residues. Trimming took 5 bases from V and 1 from J, leaving 12 bases between them. In germline, CDR1 is LNHDA, CDR2 SQIVND (reference sequence). CDR3 loop: CASSPRLGSGANVLTF. The CDR3 region has the DNA TGTGCCAGTAGTCCCCGTCTAGGGTCTGGGGCCAACGTCCTGACTTTC.

This chain connects TRBV29-1 to TRBJ1-1, with D possibly matching TRBD1 (5 bases). Germline CDR1 reads SQVTM; CDR2 reads ANQGSEA. The CDR3 covers 13 residues. V lost 3 bases to trimming and J lost 1 base, with 9 bases between them. CDR3 coding DNA: TGCAGCGTTGAGTACAGGAGGAACACTGAAGCTTTCTTT. As protein: CSVEYRRNTEAFF.

The V gene is TRBV12-3 or TRBV12-4, the J gene TRBJ2-6, with D hard to call. V lost 2 bases and J lost 0, with 11 bases in between. The CDR3 is 17 residues long. CDR3 nucleotides: TGTGCCAGCAGTTTACTTCCAGAGCCCTCTGGGGCCAACGTCCTGACTTTC. Translation gives CASSLLPEPSGANVLTF.

The chain joins TRBV24-1 to TRBJ2-3, with D tentatively TRBD1 or TRBD2 (5 bases each). There are 13 residues in the CDR3. V was pared by 2 bases and J by 9 bases, with 11 bases between. CDR1 is KGHDR, CDR2 SFDVKD, per germline. Written as DNA, the CDR3 is TGTGCCACCAGTGATTCAACCGGGACGACGCAGTATTTT. Its translation is CATSDSTGTTQYF.

This clonotype came up many times. The V call is TRBV11-2, the J call TRBJ2-5; TRBD1 matches 8 bases. Per germline, CDR1 SGHAT and CDR2 FQNNGV. The J segment lost 4 bases and the V segment lost 7 bases, leaving 14 bases of the junction unmatched. The CDR3 has 16 amino acids. The CDR3 here is CASTLLDRGQAETQYF. The CDR3 nucleotides are TGTGCCAGCACCCTCTTAGATAGGGGACAGGCAGAGACCCAGTACTTC.

This clonotype was detected many times. V usage is TRBV20-1 and J usage is TRBJ2-7; TRBD2 agrees at 8 bases. J lost 6 bases, V lost 3 bases, and 7 bases had no gene match. There are 13 residues in the CDR3. In germline, CDR1 is DFQATT, CDR2 SNEGSKA (reference sequence). CDR3 sequence (DNA): TGCAGTGCTAGTGCGGGGGGCCCCAGCGAGCAGTACTTC. Its translation: CSASAGGPSEQYF.

V gene TRBV7-9 combines with J gene TRBJ2-5; the D gene is possibly TRBD1 (5 bases). Germline CDR1 and CDR2: SEHNR and FQNEAQ (reference sequence). This CDR3 is built from 15 residues. V was pared by 2 bases and J by 3 bases, with 13 bases between. The CDR3 coding sequence is TGTGCCAGCAGCTTAATGGGGTCCAGGGAAGAGACCCAGTACTTC. It specifies CASSLMGSREETQYF.

This clonotype has ten or more counts. The rearrangement uses TRBV5-1 and TRBJ2-4; TRBD1 matches at 9 bases. V shed 6 bases and J 2 bases; nucleotides not matched to a gene: 9. CDR1 is SGHRS and CDR2 is YFSETQ in the germline V gene. This CDR3 comprises 16 residues. The CDR3 reads CASKPGQGWTKNIQYF. CDR3 sequence (DNA): TGCGCCAGCAAGCCGGGACAGGGCTGGACCAAAAACATTCAGTACTTC.

This clonotype was seen repeatedly, ten times or more. The genes are TRBV12-3 or TRBV12-4 and TRBJ1-5, with D possibly being TRBD1 (5 bases). This CDR3 contains 18 residues. Trimming pared 6 bases from V and 0 bases from J, leaving 21 bases between. The CDR3 protein is CASRSHRRGLHSNQPQHF. In DNA, the CDR3 is TGTGCCAGCAGATCTCACCGCCGGGGACTACATAGCAATCAGCCCCAGCATTTT.